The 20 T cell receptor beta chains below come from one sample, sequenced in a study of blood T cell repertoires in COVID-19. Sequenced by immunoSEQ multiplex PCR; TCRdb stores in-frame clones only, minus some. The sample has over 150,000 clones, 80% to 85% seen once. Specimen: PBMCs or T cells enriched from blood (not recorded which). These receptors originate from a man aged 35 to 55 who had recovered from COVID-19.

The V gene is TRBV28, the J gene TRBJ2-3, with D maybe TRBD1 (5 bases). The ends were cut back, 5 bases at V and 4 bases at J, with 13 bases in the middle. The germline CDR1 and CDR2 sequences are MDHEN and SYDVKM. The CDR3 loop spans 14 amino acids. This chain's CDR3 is CASSKVWGSDTQYF. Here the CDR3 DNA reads TGTGCCAGCAGTAAGGTATGGGGCTCAGATACGCAGTATTTT.

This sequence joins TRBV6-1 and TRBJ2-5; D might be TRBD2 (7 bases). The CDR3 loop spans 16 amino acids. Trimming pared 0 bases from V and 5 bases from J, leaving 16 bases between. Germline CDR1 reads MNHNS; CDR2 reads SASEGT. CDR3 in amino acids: CASSEASMGGRETQYF. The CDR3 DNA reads TGTGCCAGCAGTGAAGCAAGTATGGGGGGGCGTGAGACCCAGTACTTC.

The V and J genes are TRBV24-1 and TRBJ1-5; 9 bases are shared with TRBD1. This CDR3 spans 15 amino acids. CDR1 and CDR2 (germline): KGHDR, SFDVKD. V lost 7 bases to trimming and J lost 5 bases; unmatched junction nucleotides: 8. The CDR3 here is CATSRTGEWDQPQHF. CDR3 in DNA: TGTGCCACCAGCCGGACAGGGGAATGGGATCAGCCCCAGCATTTT.

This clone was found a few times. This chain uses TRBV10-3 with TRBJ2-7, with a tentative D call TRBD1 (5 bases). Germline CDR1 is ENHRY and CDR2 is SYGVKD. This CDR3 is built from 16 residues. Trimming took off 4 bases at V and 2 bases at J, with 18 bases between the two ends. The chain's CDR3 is CAISVRQPRIPYEQYF. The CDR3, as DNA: TGTGCCATCAGTGTTCGACAGCCTAGAATTCCCTACGAGCAGTACTTC.

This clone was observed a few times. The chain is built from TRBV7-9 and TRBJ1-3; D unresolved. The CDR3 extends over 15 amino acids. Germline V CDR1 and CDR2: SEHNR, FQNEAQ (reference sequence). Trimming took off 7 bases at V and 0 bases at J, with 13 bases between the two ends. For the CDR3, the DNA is TGTGCCAGCACCAAGCAGGAATACTCTGGAAACACCATATATTTT. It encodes CASTKQEYSGNTIYF.

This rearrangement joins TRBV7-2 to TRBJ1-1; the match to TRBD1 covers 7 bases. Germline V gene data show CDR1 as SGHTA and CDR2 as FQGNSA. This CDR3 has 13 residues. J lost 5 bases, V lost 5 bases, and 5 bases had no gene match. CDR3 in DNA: TGTGCCAGCAGCCTAAAACAGGGGACTGAAGCTTTCTTT. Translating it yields CASSLKQGTEAFF.

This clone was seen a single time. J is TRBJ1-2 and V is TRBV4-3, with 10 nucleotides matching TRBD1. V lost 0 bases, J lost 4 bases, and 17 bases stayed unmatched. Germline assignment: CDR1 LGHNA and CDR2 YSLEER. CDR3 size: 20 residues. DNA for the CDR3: TGCGCCAGCAGCCAAGATTGGGGCGCCGGCGGGACAGGGGTGTTCTATGGCTACACCTTC. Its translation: CASSQDWGAGGTGVFYGYTF.

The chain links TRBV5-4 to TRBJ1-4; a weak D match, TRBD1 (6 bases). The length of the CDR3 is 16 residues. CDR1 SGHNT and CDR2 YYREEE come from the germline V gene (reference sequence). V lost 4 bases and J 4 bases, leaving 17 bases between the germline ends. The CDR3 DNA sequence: TGTGCCAGCAGCCCCAGCACAGGGCCGTATAATGAAAAACTGTTTTTT. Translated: CASSPSTGPYNEKLFF.

CDR3 sequence reads: CASSLATAESYNEQFF. The CDR3 DNA follows: TGTGCCAGCAGCTTGGCCACAGCCGAATCCTACAATGAGCAGTTCTTC. V usage is TRBV5-8 and J usage is TRBJ2-1, with no clear D. The length of the CDR3 is 16 residues. The germline V gene encodes CDR1 SGHTS and CDR2 YDEGEE. Trimming took off 0 bases at V and 1 base at J, with 11 bases between the two ends.

In DNA, the CDR3 is TGTGCCAGCAGTTACTACAGGGCTGAGCAGTTCTTC. Translating gives CASSYYRAEQFF. The chain has TRBV6-5 and TRBJ2-1, with D perhaps TRBD1 (6 bases). Germline V CDR1 and CDR2: MNHEY, SVGAGI. The CDR3 has 12 residues. V was pared by 1 base and J by 9 bases, with 7 bases between.

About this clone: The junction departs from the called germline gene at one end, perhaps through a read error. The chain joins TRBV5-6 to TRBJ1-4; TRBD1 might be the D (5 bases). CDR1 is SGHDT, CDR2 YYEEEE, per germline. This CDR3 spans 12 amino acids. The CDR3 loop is CASSLPTGPPVF. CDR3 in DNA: TGTGCCAGCAGCTTGCCTACAGGTCCCCCGGTCTTT.

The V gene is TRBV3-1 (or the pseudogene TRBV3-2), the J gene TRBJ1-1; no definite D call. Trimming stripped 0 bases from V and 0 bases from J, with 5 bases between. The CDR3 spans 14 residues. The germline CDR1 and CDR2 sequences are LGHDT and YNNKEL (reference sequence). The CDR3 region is CASSQERLNTEAFF. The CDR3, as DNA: TGTGCCAGCAGCCAAGAGCGATTGAACACTGAAGCTTTCTTT.

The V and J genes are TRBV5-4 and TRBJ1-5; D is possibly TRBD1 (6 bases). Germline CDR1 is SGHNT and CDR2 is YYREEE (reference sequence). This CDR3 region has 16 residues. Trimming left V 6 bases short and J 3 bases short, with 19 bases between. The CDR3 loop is CASIPAPGEPNQPQHF. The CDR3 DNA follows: TGTGCCAGCATCCCGGCCCCAGGGGAACCCAATCAGCCCCAGCATTTT. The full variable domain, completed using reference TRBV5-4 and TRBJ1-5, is ETGVTQSPTHLIKTRGQQVTLRCSSQSGHNTVSWYQQALGQGPQFIFQYYREEENGRGNFPPRFSGLQFPNYSSELNVNALELDDSALYLCASIPAPGEPNQPQHFGDGTRLSIL.

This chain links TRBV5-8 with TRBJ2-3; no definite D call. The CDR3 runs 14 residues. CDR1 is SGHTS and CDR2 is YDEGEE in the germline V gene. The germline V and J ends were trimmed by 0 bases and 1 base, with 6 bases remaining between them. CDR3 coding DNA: TGTGCCAGCAGCTTGGGACATCGCACAGATACGCAGTATTTT. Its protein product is CASSLGHRTDTQYF. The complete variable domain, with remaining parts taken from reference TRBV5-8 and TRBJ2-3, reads EAGVTQSPTHLIKTRGQQATLRCSPISGHTSVYWYQQALGLGLQFLLWYDEGEERNRGNFPPRFSGRQFPNYSSELNVNALELEDSALYLCASSLGHRTDTQYFGPGTRLTVL.

The CDR3 reads CASSLRPVLSGGTYEQYF. CDR3 coding DNA: TGTGCCAGCAGTTTAAGACCCGTACTAAGCGGGGGGACTTACGAGCAGTACTTC. V gene TRBV27 combines with J gene TRBJ2-7, with 9 bases lining up with TRBD2. Per germline, CDR1 MNHEY and CDR2 SMNVEV (reference sequence). The CDR3 has 18 amino acids. Trimming cost V 2 bases and J 4 bases; bases outside gene matches: 15.

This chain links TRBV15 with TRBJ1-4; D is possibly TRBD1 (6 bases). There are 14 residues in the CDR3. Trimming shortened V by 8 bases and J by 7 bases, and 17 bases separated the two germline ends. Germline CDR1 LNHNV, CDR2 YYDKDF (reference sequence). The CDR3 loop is CATHKGGTGEKLFF. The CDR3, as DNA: TGTGCCACCCACAAAGGGGGTACTGGTGAAAAACTGTTTTTT.

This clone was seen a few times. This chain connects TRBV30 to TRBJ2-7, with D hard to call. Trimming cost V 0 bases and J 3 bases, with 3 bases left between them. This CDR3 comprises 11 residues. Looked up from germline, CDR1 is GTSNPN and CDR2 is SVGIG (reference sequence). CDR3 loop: CAWSVSYEQYF. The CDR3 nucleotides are TGTGCCTGGAGTGTTAGCTACGAGCAGTACTTC.

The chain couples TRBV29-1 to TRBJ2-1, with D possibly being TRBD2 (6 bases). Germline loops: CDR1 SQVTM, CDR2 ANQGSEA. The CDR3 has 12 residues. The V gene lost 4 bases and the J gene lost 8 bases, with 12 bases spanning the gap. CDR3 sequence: CSVGQTGDEQFF. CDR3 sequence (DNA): TGCAGCGTTGGACAGACGGGGGATGAGCAGTTCTTC.

CDR3 in amino acids: CASSFPDRADGYTF. Here the CDR3 DNA reads TGTGCCAGCAGCTTCCCGGACAGGGCCGATGGCTACACCTTC. The V call is TRBV5-6, the J call TRBJ1-2, with 8 bases matching TRBD1. Germline CDR1 and CDR2: SGHDT and YYEEEE. CDR3 size: 14 residues. V dropped 2 bases and J dropped 6; count of bases not matched to a gene: 6.

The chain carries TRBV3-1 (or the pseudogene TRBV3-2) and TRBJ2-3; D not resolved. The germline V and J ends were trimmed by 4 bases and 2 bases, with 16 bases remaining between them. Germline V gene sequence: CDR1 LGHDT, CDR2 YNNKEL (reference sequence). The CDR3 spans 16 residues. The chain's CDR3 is CASSLGYWRSTDTQYF. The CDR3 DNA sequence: TGTGCCAGCAGCCTTGGCTACTGGCGGTCCACAGATACGCAGTATTTT.